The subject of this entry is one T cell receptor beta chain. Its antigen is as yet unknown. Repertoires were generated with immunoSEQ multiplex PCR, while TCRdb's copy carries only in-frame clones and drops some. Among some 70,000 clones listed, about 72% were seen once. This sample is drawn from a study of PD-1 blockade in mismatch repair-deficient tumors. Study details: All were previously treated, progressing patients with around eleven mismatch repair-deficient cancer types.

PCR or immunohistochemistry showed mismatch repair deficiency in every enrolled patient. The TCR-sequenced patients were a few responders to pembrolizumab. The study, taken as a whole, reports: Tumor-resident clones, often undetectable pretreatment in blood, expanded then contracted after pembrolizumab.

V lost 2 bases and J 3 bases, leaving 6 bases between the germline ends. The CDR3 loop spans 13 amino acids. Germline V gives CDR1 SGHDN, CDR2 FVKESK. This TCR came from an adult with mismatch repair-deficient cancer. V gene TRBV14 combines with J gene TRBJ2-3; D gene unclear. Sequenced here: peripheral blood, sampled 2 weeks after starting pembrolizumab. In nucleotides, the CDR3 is TGTGCCAGCAGCCAACGCTATACAGATACGCAGTATTTT. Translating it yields CASSQRYTDTQYF. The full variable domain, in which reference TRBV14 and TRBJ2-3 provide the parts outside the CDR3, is EAGVTQFPSHSVIEKGQTVTLRCDPISGHDNLYWYRRVMGKEIKFLLHFVKESKQDESGMPNNRFLAERTGGTYSTLKVQPAELEDSGVYFCASSQRYTDTQYFGPGTRLTVL.